A single sample is the source of the 10 T cell receptor beta chains below, sequenced in a study of shared clonotypes between healthy human individuals. This table comes from immunoSEQ multiplex PCR, and its TCRdb copy is limited to in-frame clones, with some not included. The table lists some 2.1 million clones, about 95% of them singletons. CD45RO-negative, CCR7-positively selected cells formed the naive CD8 fraction, excluding terminally differentiated effector memory CD45RA+ cells. The sequenced sample was naive CD8+ T cells sorted from blood. Receptor source: a young man in good health.

The V gene is TRBV6-5, the J gene TRBJ2-7; perhaps TRBD1 as D (7 bases). Trimming cost V 2 bases and J 7 bases, with 21 bases left between them. CDR1 and CDR2 (germline): MNHEY, SVGAGI. This CDR3 spans 16 amino acids. CDR3 loop: CASSYTPFGQAGEQYF. The CDR3 bases are TGTGCCAGCAGTTACACCCCATTCGGACAGGCGGGGGAGCAGTACTTC.

About this clone itself: Different DNA sequences within this sample yield the same CDR3. This chain links TRBV9 with TRBJ1-1; 7 nucleotides agree with TRBD1. Looked up from germline, CDR1 is SGDLS and CDR2 is YYNGEE. V lost 1 base, J lost 4 bases, and 4 bases stayed unmatched. CDR3 length: 14 residues. CDR3: CASSVTGVGTEAFF. The CDR3, as DNA: TGTGCCAGCAGCGTAACAGGGGTGGGCACTGAAGCTTTCTTT.

This rearrangement joins TRBV27 to TRBJ1-5; D perhaps matches TRBD1 (5 bases). This CDR3 has 17 amino acids. Trimming cost V 5 bases and J 6 bases, with 23 bases left between them. Germline V CDR1 and CDR2: MNHEY, SMNVEV (reference sequence). The CDR3 here is CASSPTHAEGIGQPQHF. In nucleotides, the CDR3 is TGTGCCAGCAGTCCAACCCATGCGGAGGGGATCGGTCAGCCCCAGCATTTT.

V gene TRBV6-5 combines with J gene TRBJ1-2, with 8 bases identical to TRBD1. The germline gives CDR1 MNHEY, CDR2 SVGAGI. The CDR3 is 14 amino acids. V lost 9 bases, J lost 2 bases, and 8 bases stayed unmatched. Here the CDR3 DNA reads TGTGCCAGTTCCTCCGGGACAGGAAACTATGGCTACACCTTC. Encoded protein: CASSSGTGNYGYTF.

Of note for this clone: In the same sample, other DNA sequences code for this CDR3. V gene TRBV13 combines with J gene TRBJ2-2; TRBD2 matches at 12 bases. The CDR3 has 16 residues. Germline V gene sequence: CDR1 PRHDT, CDR2 FYEKMQ (reference sequence). V shed 5 bases and J 1 base; nucleotides not matched to a gene: 2. The CDR3 DNA sequence: TGTGCCAGCAGCCTGGGACTAGCGGGGAACACCGGGGAGCTGTTTTTT. This gives the protein CASSLGLAGNTGELFF.

V and J are TRBV10-1 and TRBJ2-2; no definite D call. The CDR3 runs 13 residues. V was clipped by 8 bases and J by 1 base, with 8 bases between them. Germline CDR1 WNHNN, CDR2 SYGVQD (reference sequence). In DNA form, the CDR3 reads TGCGCCAGCTGCGAAAAGAACACCGGGGAGCTGTTTTTT. This translates into CASCEKNTGELFF.

This clone was detected once. The chain has TRBV29-1 and TRBJ1-1, with a possible D match to TRBD1 (5 bases). The germline gives CDR1 SQVTM, CDR2 ANQGSEA. CDR3 length: 15 residues. Trimming left V 0 bases short and J 5 bases short, with 16 bases between. The CDR3 protein is CSVEDPGRAGTEAFF. CDR3 bases: TGCAGCGTTGAAGATCCAGGCAGGGCAGGGACTGAAGCTTTCTTT.

The chain joins TRBV6-1 to TRBJ2-7, with TRBD1 matching 8 bases. The V segment lost 1 base and the J segment 4 bases; nucleotides outside the gene matches: 6. The CDR3 is 15 amino acids. Germline CDR1 is MNHNS and CDR2 is SASEGT. The CDR3 region has the DNA TGTGCCAGCAGTGAAGAAGTACAGGGGGTATACGAGCAGTACTTC. Translated, it gives CASSEEVQGVYEQYF.

The chain has TRBV9 and TRBJ2-7; 10 nucleotides align to TRBD2. The trim removed 0 bases at V and 0 bases at J, leaving 3 bases unmatched. The CDR3 covers 16 residues. The germline V gene has CDR1 SGDLS and CDR2 YYNGEE. CDR3 region: CASSVGTSGLSYEQYF. The CDR3 DNA sequence: TGTGCCAGCAGCGTAGGGACTAGCGGCCTCTCCTACGAGCAGTACTTC.

Concerning this clone: This same CDR3 is encoded by further DNA sequences in the sample. The chain couples TRBV5-1 to TRBJ2-7, with 7 bases matching TRBD1. The germline V gene encodes CDR1 SGHRS and CDR2 YFSETQ. V shed 0 bases, J shed 2 bases, and the junction held 2 bases outside the gene matches. The CDR3 has 14 amino acids. For the CDR3, the DNA is TGCGCCAGCAGCTTGGGGGACAGACCCTACGAGCAGTACTTC. Its translation is CASSLGDRPYEQYF. Filled out from reference TRBV5-1 and TRBJ2-7, the complete variable domain reads KAGVTQTPRYLIKTRGQQVTLSCSPISGHRSVSWYQQTPGQGLQFLFEYFSETQRNKGNFPGRFSGRQFSNSRSEMNVSTLELGDSALYLCASSLGDRPYEQYFGPGTRLTVT.